These T cell receptor beta chains were read from a single sample in a study of T-cell memory formation after mild COVID-19. TCRdb re-called the 5' RACE reads with MiXCR, one entry per CDR3 protein. The data contain under 300,000 distinct CDR3 sequences, over 9% of them singletons. The sequenced sample consisted of PBMCs or a T cell subset sorted from them (not recorded which). The receptors stem from a man between 18 and 35 years old who had mild COVID-19 (a few samples of this study predate the infection). Cell type and time point are not known. The CDR3 runs from the conserved cysteine through the conserved F or W. Fields, in order: CDR3 protein, CDR3 DNA, clone size, D gene, V gene, J gene. The D gene is left open where the match is weak. Clone size, where shown, is once, few, many, or a class for clones that have expanded.

cdr3_aa: CASTGDTEAFF; cdr3_nt: TGCGCCAGCACCGGGGACACTGAAGCTTTCTTT; clone_size: NA; d_call: NA; v_call: TRBV5-1; j_call: TRBJ1-1
cdr3_aa: CASSLEKDTQYF; cdr3_nt: TGTGCCAGCAGCTTAGAGAAAGATACGCAGTATTTT; clone_size: NA; d_call: NA; v_call: TRBV7-2; j_call: TRBJ2-3
cdr3_aa: CASSGGLHYNEQFF; cdr3_nt: TGTGCCAGCAGTGGGGGGCTCCACTACAATGAGCAGTTCTTC; clone_size: NA; d_call: NA; v_call: TRBV6-5; j_call: TRBJ2-1
cdr3_aa: CASSTRMVADTQYF; cdr3_nt: TGTGCCAGCAGTACTAGGATGGTCGCAGATACGCAGTATTTT; clone_size: once; d_call: NA; v_call: TRBV6-2/TRBV6-3; j_call: TRBJ2-3
cdr3_aa: CASTHLTSGHNEQFF; cdr3_nt: TGTGCCAGCACCCACCTCACTAGCGGACACAATGAGCAGTTCTTC; clone_size: NA; d_call: TRBD2; v_call: TRBV11-2; j_call: TRBJ2-1
cdr3_aa: CASSLTVWDGYTF; cdr3_nt: TGTGCCAGCAGCTTAACAGTCTGGGATGGCTACACCTTC; clone_size: few; d_call: NA; v_call: TRBV7-6; j_call: TRBJ1-2
cdr3_aa: CASGPPGAWEQYF; cdr3_nt: TGTGCCAGCGGCCCTCCAGGGGCCTGGGAGCAGTACTTC; clone_size: NA; d_call: NA; v_call: TRBV5-5; j_call: TRBJ2-7
cdr3_aa: CASSPPGPNGELFF; cdr3_nt: TGTGCCAGCAGTCCCCCAGGGCCGAACGGGGAGCTGTTTTTT; clone_size: NA; d_call: NA; v_call: TRBV12-3/TRBV12-4; j_call: TRBJ2-2
cdr3_aa: CASSLKVGREQYF; cdr3_nt: TGTGCCAGCAGCTTAAAAGTGGGTCGGGAGCAGTACTTC; clone_size: many; d_call: NA; v_call: TRBV7-2; j_call: TRBJ2-7
cdr3_aa: CASSIRQGSYEQYF; cdr3_nt: TGTGCCAGCAGCATAAGACAGGGATCCTACGAGCAGTACTTC; clone_size: many; d_call: TRBD1; v_call: TRBV7-6; j_call: TRBJ2-7
cdr3_aa: CASSLDWSSGNTIYF; cdr3_nt: TGTGCCAGCAGTTTGGACTGGAGCTCTGGAAACACCATATATTTT; clone_size: few; d_call: NA; v_call: TRBV6-5; j_call: TRBJ1-3
cdr3_aa: CASSPSPRETQYF; cdr3_nt: TGTGCCAGCAGCCCAAGTCCTCGTGAGACCCAGTACTTC; clone_size: few; d_call: NA; v_call: TRBV7-9; j_call: TRBJ2-5
cdr3_aa: CASSARPTGELFF; cdr3_nt: TGTGCCAGCAGTGCCCGCCCCACCGGGGAGCTGTTTTTT; clone_size: many; d_call: NA; v_call: TRBV6-2/TRBV6-3; j_call: TRBJ2-2
cdr3_aa: CASSYRGVTQPQHF; cdr3_nt: TGTGCCAGCAGTTACAGGGGCGTCACCCAGCCCCAGCATTTT; clone_size: NA; d_call: NA; v_call: TRBV6-2/TRBV6-3; j_call: TRBJ1-5
cdr3_aa: CASRDSNYGYTF; cdr3_nt: TGTGCCAGCCGGGACAGTAACTATGGCTACACCTTC; clone_size: NA; d_call: TRBD1; v_call: TRBV6-4; j_call: TRBJ1-2
cdr3_aa: CASSPGTGRYEQYF; cdr3_nt: TGTGCCAGCAGCCCCGGGACAGGGCGTTACGAGCAGTACTTC; clone_size: many; d_call: TRBD1; v_call: TRBV5-6; j_call: TRBJ2-7
cdr3_aa: CASSLDPPSTRGNPDTQYF; cdr3_nt: TGCGCCAGCAGCTTAGATCCCCCGTCGACTAGAGGTAACCCAGATACGCAGTATTTT; clone_size: few; d_call: NA; v_call: TRBV5-1; j_call: TRBJ2-3
cdr3_aa: CASSPGTGGSDTQYF; cdr3_nt: TGTGCCAGCAGTCCCGGGACAGGGGGTTCAGATACGCAGTATTTT; clone_size: NA; d_call: TRBD1; v_call: TRBV6-6; j_call: TRBJ2-3
cdr3_aa: CASSLVGQEFF; cdr3_nt: TGTGCCAGCAGCTTGGTCGGGCAAGAGTTCTTC; clone_size: few; d_call: NA; v_call: TRBV5-4; j_call: TRBJ2-1
cdr3_aa: CASSEYEGTAEAFF; cdr3_nt: TGTGCCAGCAGTGAATATGAGGGCACAGCTGAAGCTTTCTTT; clone_size: NA; d_call: NA; v_call: TRBV25-1; j_call: TRBJ1-1
cdr3_aa: CSARDPTGGSEQFF; cdr3_nt: TGCAGTGCTAGAGACCCCACAGGGGGCAGTGAGCAGTTCTTC; clone_size: many; d_call: TRBD1; v_call: TRBV20-1; j_call: TRBJ2-1
cdr3_aa: CSARNLAGGRGEQFF; cdr3_nt: TGCAGTGCTAGAAATCTAGCGGGGGGCCGCGGTGAGCAGTTCTTC; clone_size: NA; d_call: TRBD2; v_call: TRBV20-1; j_call: TRBJ2-1
cdr3_aa: CSATESGYEQYF; cdr3_nt: TGCAGTGCCACAGAGTCCGGCTACGAGCAGTACTTC; clone_size: many; d_call: NA; v_call: TRBV20-1; j_call: TRBJ2-7
cdr3_aa: CASRKGGTTHSGANVLTF; cdr3_nt: TGTGCCAGCAGGAAGGGAGGGACAACCCACTCTGGGGCCAACGTCCTGACTTTC; clone_size: few; d_call: NA; v_call: TRBV28; j_call: TRBJ2-6
cdr3_aa: CASRRDIVTEAFF; cdr3_nt: TGTGCCAGCAGGAGAGACATTGTAACTGAAGCTTTCTTT; clone_size: NA; d_call: NA; v_call: TRBV12-3/TRBV12-4; j_call: TRBJ1-1
cdr3_aa: CASSLGIGGYGYTF; cdr3_nt: TGTGCCAGCTCACTGGGGATCGGGGGCTATGGCTACACCTTC; clone_size: few; d_call: NA; v_call: TRBV18; j_call: TRBJ1-2
cdr3_aa: CASSLGTTTGELFF; cdr3_nt: TGCGCCAGCAGCTTGGGGACCACCACCGGGGAGCTGTTTTTT; clone_size: few; d_call: NA; v_call: TRBV5-1; j_call: TRBJ2-2
cdr3_aa: CASSLGGSGVPQGQFF; cdr3_nt: TGTGCCAGCAGCTTAGGGGGTAGCGGGGTACCCCAGGGGCAGTTCTTC; clone_size: few; d_call: TRBD2; v_call: TRBV7-2; j_call: TRBJ2-1
cdr3_aa: CAIRDGGNYNEQFF; cdr3_nt: TGTGCCATCAGGGACGGGGGAAACTACAATGAGCAGTTCTTC; clone_size: NA; d_call: NA; v_call: TRBV10-3; j_call: TRBJ2-1
cdr3_aa: CSVALQIQETQYF; cdr3_nt: TGCAGCGTTGCGCTCCAGATCCAAGAGACCCAGTACTTC; clone_size: NA; d_call: NA; v_call: TRBV29-1; j_call: TRBJ2-5
cdr3_aa: CASSLEGGRPHGYTF; cdr3_nt: TGTGCCAGCTCACTCGAGGGCGGCAGACCCCATGGCTACACCTTC; clone_size: NA; d_call: NA; v_call: TRBV18; j_call: TRBJ1-2
cdr3_aa: CASSPGAGPYNEQFF; cdr3_nt: TGTGCCAGCAGCCCCGGGGCGGGTCCCTACAATGAGCAGTTCTTC; clone_size: NA; d_call: NA; v_call: TRBV7-3; j_call: TRBJ2-1
cdr3_aa: CASSPGDTGTGELFF; cdr3_nt: TGCGCCAGCAGCCCCGGGGACACTGGCACCGGGGAGCTGTTTTTT; clone_size: few; d_call: NA; v_call: TRBV5-1; j_call: TRBJ2-2
cdr3_aa: CSAGAVNTDTQYF; cdr3_nt: TGCAGTGCTGGAGCAGTTAACACAGATACGCAGTATTTT; clone_size: few; d_call: NA; v_call: TRBV20-1; j_call: TRBJ2-3
cdr3_aa: CSARDQGAKNIQYF; cdr3_nt: TGCAGTGCTAGAGATCAGGGGGCCAAAAACATTCAGTACTTC; clone_size: many; d_call: NA; v_call: TRBV20-1; j_call: TRBJ2-4
cdr3_aa: CASRKTARNQPQHF; cdr3_nt: TGTGCCAGCAGGAAGACAGCTCGTAATCAGCCCCAGCATTTT; clone_size: NA; d_call: NA; v_call: TRBV6-5; j_call: TRBJ1-5
cdr3_aa: CASSQTGSGNSPLHF; cdr3_nt: TGTGCCAGCAGTCAAACGGGATCTGGGAATTCACCCCTCCACTTT; clone_size: NA; d_call: NA; v_call: TRBV27; j_call: TRBJ1-6
cdr3_aa: CSARPRLAGFQETQYF; cdr3_nt: TGCAGTGCTAGACCCCGACTAGCGGGGTTCCAAGAGACCCAGTACTTC; clone_size: NA; d_call: TRBD2; v_call: TRBV20-1; j_call: TRBJ2-5
cdr3_aa: CASSTGMIYNEQFF; cdr3_nt: TGTGCCAGCAGCACAGGGATGATATACAATGAGCAGTTCTTC; clone_size: few; d_call: NA; v_call: TRBV5-6; j_call: TRBJ2-1
cdr3_aa: CASSEKGQGRGEAFF; cdr3_nt: TGTGCCAGCAGTGAAAAGGGACAGGGAAGGGGTGAAGCTTTCTTT; clone_size: NA; d_call: TRBD1; v_call: TRBV6-1; j_call: TRBJ1-1
cdr3_aa: CASSTGGPQETQYF; cdr3_nt: TGTGCCAGCAGTACGGGGGGCCCTCAAGAGACCCAGTACTTC; clone_size: few; d_call: NA; v_call: TRBV7-9; j_call: TRBJ2-5
cdr3_aa: CASTRRGRVGYEQYF; cdr3_nt: TGTGCCAGCACCCGCAGGGGGCGGGTCGGCTACGAGCAGTACTTC; clone_size: few; d_call: TRBD1; v_call: TRBV6-5; j_call: TRBJ2-7
cdr3_aa: CASSSLVFTEAFF; cdr3_nt: TGTGCCAGCAGTTCACTGGTATTTACTGAAGCTTTCTTT; clone_size: NA; d_call: NA; v_call: TRBV27; j_call: TRBJ1-1
cdr3_aa: CASSFLQGFEGYTF; cdr3_nt: TGTGCCAGCAGTTTTCTACAGGGGTTCGAGGGCTACACCTTC; clone_size: NA; d_call: TRBD1; v_call: TRBV27; j_call: TRBJ1-2
cdr3_aa: CASSPAGVSYEQYF; cdr3_nt: TGTGCCAGCAGCCCAGCGGGGGTCTCCTACGAGCAGTACTTC; clone_size: few; d_call: TRBD2; v_call: TRBV9; j_call: TRBJ2-7
cdr3_aa: CASSFLGGSGEKLFF; cdr3_nt: TGCGCCAGCAGCTTTCTCGGGGGATCAGGTGAAAAACTGTTTTTT; clone_size: few; d_call: NA; v_call: TRBV5-1; j_call: TRBJ1-4
cdr3_aa: CASSRSGATNTGELFF; cdr3_nt: TGTGCCAGCAGTCGGTCAGGGGCCACGAACACCGGGGAGCTGTTTTTT; clone_size: few; d_call: NA; v_call: TRBV11-3; j_call: TRBJ2-2
cdr3_aa: CASSLLVNYGYTF; cdr3_nt: TGTGCCAGCAGCTTGTTAGTTAACTATGGCTACACCTTC; clone_size: few; d_call: NA; v_call: TRBV5-8; j_call: TRBJ1-2
cdr3_aa: CASTYRETYEQYF; cdr3_nt: TGTGCCAGCACTTACAGGGAAACGTACGAGCAGTACTTC; clone_size: few; d_call: NA; v_call: TRBV2; j_call: TRBJ2-7
cdr3_aa: CSVEMGQGYGYTF; cdr3_nt: TGCAGCGTTGAAATGGGACAGGGTTATGGCTACACCTTC; clone_size: NA; d_call: TRBD1; v_call: TRBV29-1; j_call: TRBJ1-2
cdr3_aa: CASSGASTDTQYF; cdr3_nt: TGCGCCAGCAGTGGGGCTAGCACAGATACGCAGTATTTT; clone_size: few; d_call: NA; v_call: TRBV10-1; j_call: TRBJ2-3
cdr3_aa: CASSLDRVTDTQYF; cdr3_nt: TGCGCCAGCAGCTTGGACAGGGTTACAGATACGCAGTATTTT; clone_size: many; d_call: NA; v_call: TRBV5-1; j_call: TRBJ2-3
cdr3_aa: CATSSSSGANVLTF; cdr3_nt: TGTGCCACCAGCTCGAGCTCTGGGGCCAACGTCCTGACTTTC; clone_size: NA; d_call: NA; v_call: TRBV24-1; j_call: TRBJ2-6